What follows describes a single TCR beta chain. Its antigen remains undetermined. No quality values exist for individual bases; no much larger clone is one base distant. The sample belongs to a study of blood T cell repertoires in COVID-19 (dated by TCRdb to 2020 to 2021). In the study overall: Samples covering the acute and convalescent phases of COVID-19 were provided by collaborators in the United States, Italy and Spain. The material from the prospective study consisted of cDNA or gDNA derived from T cells, B-cell-depleted T cells, or PBMCs. Subjects who had been exposed to COVID-19, were actively infected with it, or had recovered from it provided the deeply sampled blood TCRbeta repertoires that made up the dataset. The repertoires were released in a freely available public database intended as a resource for research on the immune response to SARS-CoV-2. The samples were drawn from the first 160 participants of the ongoing ImmuneRACE study and from 950 to 1,500 subjects provided by 6 global collaborators. Nearly every sample came with metadata listing a de-identified subject ID, COVID-19 status, age in years and sex. Where available, HLA class I and class II types were obtained from metadata supplied by the sample provider rather than from assay-based typing. What the work shows at the level of the full study, not this receptor alone: Clinical and demographic metadata were provided uncurated, with the amount varying by source and participant.

Whole blood was collected in K2EDTA tubes by collaborating institutions according to the institutions' own protocols. For TCRbeta analysis, collaborators shipped samples in one of three forms: frozen whole blood, isolated PBMCs, or DNA extracted from either of those sample types. CDR1 and CDR2 are read off the germline V gene as KGHSH and LQKENI. V and J lose 4 bases and 7 bases, and a span of 10 bases separates them. The CDR3 spans 12 residues, from the cysteine through the phenylalanine. CDR3 DNA is the only sequence kept; it has 36 bases, read in frame from the first base. TCRbeta CDR3 regions were amplified from genomic DNA using the immunoSEQ Assay, a bias-controlled multiplex PCR. The source study handled its data this way. Nucleated cell counts per sample were estimated from amplification of reference gene primers within the assay. Sequence reads were collapsed and filtered to measure the absolute abundance of every unique TCRbeta CDR3 rearrangement. For each sample, productive Simpson clonality was calculated as the square root of Simpson's diversity index over productive rearrangements. TCRdb re-hosts the immuneACCESS table, in-frame sequences only. Its copies lack some clones; in the studies checked, an unresolved V gene accounts for under half of them, and the cause for the rest is not known. V, J and clone size were drawn from that table, and D and trimming were deduced from the DNA. The sample profile shows roughly 97,000 clones; about 91% of them were found once. The top ten clonotypes cover 6% of the sample.

Recombination joined TRBV18 with TRBJ1-1; a tentative D call is TRBD1 (5 bases match). The sequencing input was peripheral blood. This receptor was obtained from a human donor in a cohort sampled during active COVID-19. CDR3 protein: CASSLQTGEAFF. The DNA reads as follows: TGTGCCAGCTCACTACAAACAGGTGAAGCTTTCTTT.